This T cell receptor beta chain was documented in a study of persistence of HIV-infected CD4 T cells. Study results and limitations: CMV- and Gag-responding cells had lower TCRbeta richness than CD3/CD28-responding cells.

Nonspecific anti-CD3/anti-CD28 bead stimulation represents the broad CD4+ T cell repertoire. Sorting selected CD4+ T cells upregulating both CD40 ligand and CD69. This was the immunoSEQ version 4 assay in survey mode. TCRdb's table, derived via immunoSEQ multiplex PCR, lists solely in-frame clones and lacks some. The table lists some 41,000 clones, roughly 90% of them singletons. Regarding this clone: The antigen is not known.

CDR1 and CDR2 (germline): SGDLS, YYNGEE. Trimming shortened V by 0 bases and J by 3 bases, and 17 bases separated the two germline ends. This CDR3 has 17 residues. This clonotype was sampled from an adult man with HIV who was CMV-seropositive. The source was CD4+ T cells sorted from PBMCs after roughly 19-hour stimulation, collected from a patient who received antiretroviral therapy. This rearrangement joins TRBV9 to TRBJ2-3, with D perhaps assigned TRBD1 or TRBD2 (6 bases each). CDR3 amino acids: CASSVGRAGTPTDTQYF. CDR3 sequence (DNA): TGTGCCAGCAGCGTAGGACGGGCGGGGACACCGACAGATACGCAGTATTTT.